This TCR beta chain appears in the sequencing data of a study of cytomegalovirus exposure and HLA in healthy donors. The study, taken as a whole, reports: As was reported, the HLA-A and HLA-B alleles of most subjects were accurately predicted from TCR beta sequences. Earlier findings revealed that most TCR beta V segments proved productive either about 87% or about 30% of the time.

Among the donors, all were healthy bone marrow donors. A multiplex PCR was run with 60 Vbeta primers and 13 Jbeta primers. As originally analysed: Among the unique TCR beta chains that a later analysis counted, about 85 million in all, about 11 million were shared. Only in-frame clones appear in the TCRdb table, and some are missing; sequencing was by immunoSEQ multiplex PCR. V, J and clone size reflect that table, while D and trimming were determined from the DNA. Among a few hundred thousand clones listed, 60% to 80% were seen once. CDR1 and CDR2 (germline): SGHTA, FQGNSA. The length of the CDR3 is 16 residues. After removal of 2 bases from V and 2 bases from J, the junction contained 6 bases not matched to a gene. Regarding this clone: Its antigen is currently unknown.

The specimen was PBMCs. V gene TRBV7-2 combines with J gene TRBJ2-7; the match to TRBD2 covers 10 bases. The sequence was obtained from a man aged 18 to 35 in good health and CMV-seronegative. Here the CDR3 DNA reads TGTGCCAGCAGCTTAAAAACGAGCGGGAGGGCCTACGAGCAGTACTTC. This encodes CASSLKTSGRAYEQYF.